These T cell receptor beta chains were read from a single sample in a study of shared clonotypes between healthy human individuals. Sequencing used immunoSEQ multiplex PCR; TCRdb keeps in-frame clones, though not all of them. The data contain 2 million to 3 million clones, roughly 93% of them seen just once; the ten biggest clones take up roughly 0.39%. Source material: naive CD4+ T cells from PBMCs. The receptors were gathered from a man in his late teens or twenties in good health. Some clones in this sample may be carry-over from other donors' samples. Each CDR3 is given with its conserved first and last residue. The D gene is left open where the match is weak. Clone size is shown for a subset of rows, as once, few, many or a class of expanded clone.

clone_size: -
d_call: TRBD1
j_call: TRBJ2-1
v_call: TRBV4-1
cdr3_aa: CASSQVPQTGFGLDEQFF
cdr3_nt: TGCGCCAGCAGCCAAGTCCCCCAGACAGGGTTCGGGCTCGATGAGCAGTTCTTC

clone_size: -
d_call: -
j_call: TRBJ1-4
v_call: TRBV28
cdr3_aa: CASSLFRQNEKLFF
cdr3_nt: TGTGCCAGCAGTTTATTCCGACAGAATGAAAAACTGTTTTTT

clone_size: -
d_call: -
j_call: TRBJ2-7
v_call: TRBV28
cdr3_aa: CASSFQFPYEQYF
cdr3_nt: TGTGCCAGCAGTTTTCAGTTTCCTTACGAGCAGTACTTC

clone_size: -
d_call: -
j_call: TRBJ2-1
v_call: TRBV18
cdr3_aa: CASSPPTVDEQFF
cdr3_nt: TGTGCCAGCTCACCTCCCACGGTGGATGAGCAGTTCTTC

clone_size: -
d_call: -
j_call: TRBJ1-4
v_call: TRBV2
cdr3_aa: CASCWRTTNEKLFF
cdr3_nt: TGTGCCAGCTGCTGGAGGACAACTAATGAAAAACTGTTTTTT

clone_size: -
d_call: TRBD2
j_call: TRBJ2-3
v_call: TRBV7-3
cdr3_aa: CASTELAGGPVDTQYF
cdr3_nt: TGTGCCAGCACCGAGCTAGCGGGAGGGCCAGTAGATACGCAGTATTTT

clone_size: -
d_call: TRBD2
j_call: TRBJ2-7
v_call: TRBV7-2
cdr3_aa: CASSSGLAGLYEQYF
cdr3_nt: TGTGCCAGCAGCTCGGGACTAGCGGGACTCTACGAGCAGTACTTC

clone_size: -
d_call: -
j_call: TRBJ1-5
v_call: TRBV5-8
cdr3_aa: CASSLAPDYSNQPQHF
cdr3_nt: TGTGCCAGCAGCTTGGCCCCGGATTATAGCAATCAGCCCCAGCATTTT

clone_size: -
d_call: -
j_call: TRBJ2-1
v_call: TRBV18
cdr3_aa: CASSLDLSSYNEQFF
cdr3_nt: TGTGCCAGCTCACTCGACCTGAGCTCCTACAATGAGCAGTTCTTC

clone_size: -
d_call: -
j_call: TRBJ2-3
v_call: TRBV7-2
cdr3_aa: CASRNLDTQYF
cdr3_nt: TGTGCCAGCAGGAACCTAGATACGCAGTATTTT

clone_size: -
d_call: -
j_call: TRBJ2-3
v_call: TRBV7-3
cdr3_aa: CASSLDRAGDTQYF
cdr3_nt: TGTGCCAGCAGCTTGGACCGGGCTGGGGATACGCAGTATTTT

clone_size: -
d_call: -
j_call: TRBJ1-5
v_call: TRBV27
cdr3_aa: CASSLGGDTRRPQHF
cdr3_nt: TGTGCCAGCAGTTTGGGGGGGGACACCCGACGGCCCCAGCATTTT

clone_size: -
d_call: -
j_call: TRBJ1-1
v_call: TRBV7-2
cdr3_aa: CASSLGGAQGTEAFF
cdr3_nt: TGTGCCAGCAGCTTAGGCGGGGCGCAAGGCACTGAAGCTTTCTTT

clone_size: -
d_call: TRBD1
j_call: TRBJ2-2
v_call: TRBV14
cdr3_aa: CASSRTGMTGELFF
cdr3_nt: TGTGCCAGCAGCCGGACAGGGATGACTGGGGAGCTGTTTTTT

clone_size: -
d_call: -
j_call: TRBJ2-7
v_call: TRBV11-2
cdr3_aa: CASSQGRNSYEQYF
cdr3_nt: TGTGCCAGCAGCCAGGGGCGGAACTCCTACGAGCAGTACTTC

clone_size: -
d_call: -
j_call: TRBJ2-2
v_call: TRBV6-5
cdr3_aa: CASSNSRGANTGELFF
cdr3_nt: TGTGCCAGCAGTAACTCCAGGGGGGCGAACACCGGGGAGCTGTTTTTT

clone_size: -
d_call: -
j_call: TRBJ2-7
v_call: TRBV30
cdr3_aa: CAWGIGLSEQYF
cdr3_nt: TGTGCCTGGGGAATCGGACTCTCCGAGCAGTACTTC

clone_size: once
d_call: TRBD2
j_call: TRBJ2-1
v_call: TRBV19
cdr3_aa: CASSPGSGRSDEQFF
cdr3_nt: TGTGCCAGTTCCCCCGGTAGCGGGAGATCGGATGAGCAGTTCTTC

clone_size: -
d_call: -
j_call: TRBJ1-2
v_call: TRBV6-1
cdr3_aa: CASSESGYGYTF
cdr3_nt: TGTGCCAGCAGTGAAAGTGGCTATGGCTACACCTTC

clone_size: -
d_call: -
j_call: TRBJ2-7
v_call: TRBV18
cdr3_aa: CASSPGSFGYEQYF
cdr3_nt: TGTGCCAGCTCACCAGGATCCTTTGGTTACGAGCAGTACTTC

clone_size: -
d_call: -
j_call: TRBJ2-3
v_call: TRBV6-4
cdr3_aa: CASSDSFGGSVTQYF
cdr3_nt: TGTGCCAGCAGTGACTCCTTCGGCGGGTCTGTTACGCAGTATTTT

clone_size: once
d_call: -
j_call: TRBJ2-5
v_call: TRBV5-4
cdr3_aa: CASSLADWGTQYF
cdr3_nt: TGTGCCAGCAGCTTGGCCGATTGGGGGACCCAGTACTTC

clone_size: -
d_call: -
j_call: TRBJ2-1
v_call: TRBV7-2
cdr3_aa: CASTPPGSPGRQFF
cdr3_nt: TGTGCCAGCACCCCACCCGGGTCCCCTGGTCGTCAATTCTTC

clone_size: -
d_call: TRBD2
j_call: TRBJ2-3
v_call: TRBV28
cdr3_aa: CASSTGLAGQGDTQYF
cdr3_nt: TGTGCCAGTTCCACGGGACTAGCGGGACAGGGAGATACGCAGTATTTT

clone_size: -
d_call: TRBD2
j_call: TRBJ2-1
v_call: TRBV11-3
cdr3_aa: CASSFGSGLGNEQFF
cdr3_nt: TGTGCCAGCAGCTTCGGTAGCGGACTAGGGAATGAGCAGTTCTTC

clone_size: -
d_call: -
j_call: TRBJ2-2
v_call: TRBV5-1
cdr3_aa: CASSPDSNTGELFF
cdr3_nt: TGCGCCAGCAGCCCGGATTCGAACACCGGGGAGCTGTTTTTT

clone_size: once
d_call: -
j_call: TRBJ2-5
v_call: TRBV29-1
cdr3_aa: CSVGTGGQETQYF
cdr3_nt: TGCAGCGTTGGTACGGGCGGCCAAGAGACCCAGTACTTC

clone_size: -
d_call: TRBD2
j_call: TRBJ2-7
v_call: TRBV6-5
cdr3_aa: CASSYSGGATYEQYF
cdr3_nt: TGTGCCAGCAGTTACTCGGGAGGGGCCACCTACGAGCAGTACTTC

clone_size: -
d_call: -
j_call: TRBJ2-5
v_call: TRBV9
cdr3_aa: CASSPLGAGETQYF
cdr3_nt: TGTGCCAGCAGCCCTCTGGGCGCGGGGGAGACCCAGTACTTC

clone_size: -
d_call: -
j_call: TRBJ2-3
v_call: TRBV28
cdr3_aa: CASNSPIRGTDTQYF
cdr3_nt: TGTGCCAGCAATTCCCCGATAAGAGGCACAGATACGCAGTATTTT

clone_size: -
d_call: -
j_call: TRBJ1-2
v_call: TRBV29-1
cdr3_aa: CSVESVAGYTF
cdr3_nt: TGCAGCGTTGAGTCCGTCGCGGGCTACACCTTC

clone_size: -
d_call: -
j_call: TRBJ2-5
v_call: TRBV29-1
cdr3_aa: CSVATGRDSQETQYF
cdr3_nt: TGCAGCGTAGCGACAGGGCGGGACTCCCAAGAGACCCAGTACTTC

clone_size: -
d_call: TRBD1
j_call: TRBJ2-4
v_call: TRBV28
cdr3_aa: CASSSPSTGRGLAKNIQYF
cdr3_nt: TGTGCCAGCAGTTCGCCTTCGACAGGGCGAGGATTAGCCAAAAACATTCAGTACTTC

clone_size: few
d_call: -
j_call: TRBJ1-1
v_call: TRBV20-1
cdr3_aa: CSASPGSQAFF
cdr3_nt: TGCAGTGCCAGCCCCGGGAGCCAAGCTTTCTTT